This T cell receptor beta chain was identified in a study of blood T cell repertoires in COVID-19. Background on the study: Acute-phase and convalescent COVID-19 samples originated in the United States, Italy and Spain. In each case, the material was cDNA or gDNA derived from T cells, B-cell-depleted T cells, or PBMCs.

In the authors' methods: Reference gene primer amplification yielded estimated nucleated cell counts. Profiling relied on immunoSEQ multiplex PCR, and the TCRdb table lists in-frame clones only, not all of them. Clonal size and the V and J genes are those of that table, whereas D and trimming came from the DNA. The data hold around 100,000 clones, with approximately 86% observed a single time. The length of the CDR3 is 16 residues. V was trimmed by 6 bases and J by 9 bases, leaving 24 bases between them. Germline CDR1 reads ENHRY; CDR2 reads SYGVKD. Sequenced material: peripheral blood. This receptor was taken from a man in his fifties with active or convalescent COVID-19. This chain joins TRBV10-3 and TRBJ2-1; D may be TRBD2 (6 bases). In nucleotides, the CDR3 is TGTGCCATCAGCGAACTTGCAGGCGGGGAATCAAGTGAGCAGTTCTTC. Its protein product is CAISELAGGESSEQFF.